The entry below describes one T cell receptor (beta chain). The sample is drawn from a study of blood T cell repertoires in COVID-19. Looking at the study overall: Researchers got acute and convalescent COVID-19 samples from the United States, Italy and Spain. In each case, the material was cDNA or gDNA derived from T cells, B-cell-depleted T cells, or PBMCs.

V was clipped by 3 bases and J by 5 bases; unmatched bases: 6. Germline V CDR1 and CDR2: KGHSY, FQNENV. The CDR3 extends over 16 amino acids. Authors' analysis steps: Estimation of nucleated cell counts was performed using reference gene primer amplification. TCRdb keeps only in-frame clones here, not all; method: immunoSEQ multiplex PCR. The D gene and trimming were derived from the DNA, and the V and J assignments and clone size from that table. The table records over 150,000 clones, around 87% of them present only once. The Seattle patients joined while their infection was active and were tracked longitudinally afterward.

Sequences were obtained from peripheral blood. J is TRBJ1-6 and V is TRBV16; TRBD1 matches at 8 bases. The TCR originated in a man aged 60 to 69 with COVID-19, enrolled during active disease. The CDR3 nucleotides read TGTGCCAGCAGCCATACCCGGACAGGGCATAATTCACCCCTCCACTTT. Amino acids: CASSHTRTGHNSPLHF.